The 3 T cell receptor beta chains given below trace back to one sample, sequenced in a study of early T cells in non-severe SARS-CoV-2 infection. Each CDR3 protein gets one entry after TCRdb re-called the 5' RACE reads with MiXCR. In the table there are about 72,000 distinct CDR3 sequences, around 9.1% of which are singletons. The specimen was whole blood, collected at baseline. These receptors were taken from an adult who was a healthcare worker with PCR-confirmed SARS-CoV-2 infection or an uninfected control (not recorded which).

A few counts support this clonotype. The rearrangement uses TRBV6-2 or TRBV6-3 and TRBJ2-3, with TRBD2 as a possible D gene (5 bases). The CDR3 consists of 12 residues. Trimming stripped 7 bases from V and 6 bases from J, with 11 bases between. CDR1 MNHEY and CDR2 SVGEGT come from the germline V gene. The CDR3 spells CASNNGVDTQYF. The CDR3 DNA reads as TGTGCCAGCAATAACGGGGTCGATACGCAGTATTTT.

This clonotype was counted ten times or more. This rearrangement joins TRBV28 to TRBJ2-4; D may be TRBD1 (6 bases). Germline loops: CDR1 MDHEN, CDR2 SYDVKM. The CDR3 has 16 amino acids. Deletions cut 5 bases from V and 4 bases from J, with 18 bases between. The CDR3 bases are TGTGCCAGCAGTCTAAGGACGGGACAAAGTAAAAACATTCAGTACTTC. Protein product: CASSLRTGQSKNIQYF.

This clonotype was seen many times. The chain has TRBV12-3 or TRBV12-4 and TRBJ2-7; 8 nucleotides line up with TRBD1. CDR3 length: 14 residues. Unmatched junction bases numbered 4, after V lost 4 bases and J lost 2 bases. CDR3 coding DNA: TGTGCCAGCAGTTCCCCGACAGGGGCCTACGAGCAGTACTTC. Encoded protein: CASSSPTGAYEQYF.